Shown below are 30 T cell receptor beta chains from a single sample sequenced in a study of monozygotic twins with inflammatory bowel disease. TCRdb reanalyzed the 5' RACE reads and collapses them to one entry per CDR3 protein, without DNA. Across nearly 450,000 distinct CDR3 sequences, the top ten clones capture roughly 2.3% of the sample. Sample: blood. The receptors stem from a human donor with ulcerative colitis or Crohn's disease, or a healthy co-twin of an affected twin (not recorded which).

This sequence joins TRBV7-2 and TRBJ2-1; the TRBD2 assignment by TCRdb is unverifiable without DNA. CDR1 and CDR2 (germline): SGHTA, FQGNSA. The CDR3 is made up of 14 amino acids. Here the CDR3 reads CASSFVTSGDEQFF.

The chain couples TRBV2 to TRBJ2-7; TCRdb designates TRBD1, a call that cannot be tested without DNA. Germline CDR1 SNHLY, CDR2 FYNNEI. The CDR3 runs 14 residues. The CDR3 spells CASNKGALTYEQYF.

The chain couples TRBV6-5 to TRBJ2-7; without DNA, the TCRdb call of TRBD2 cannot be checked. The CDR3 totals 14 residues. Germline lookup yields CDR1 MNHEY and CDR2 SVGAGI. The CDR3 loop is CASSYSAGLYEQYF.

This sequence joins TRBV20-1 and TRBJ2-7. CDR1 DFQATT and CDR2 SNEGSKA come from the germline V gene (reference sequence). This CDR3 has 13 amino acids. CDR3 amino acids: CSALKRERYEQYF.

This chain connects TRBV7-2 to TRBJ1-1. Germline CDR1 SGHTA, CDR2 FQGNSA. The CDR3 runs 15 residues. CDR3 residues: CASSLELDLNTEAFF.

The V gene is TRBV20-1, the J gene TRBJ1-1; TCRdb lists TRBD1, though no DNA is available to test this call. The CDR3 has 15 residues. Germline CDR1 DFQATT, CDR2 SNEGSKA (reference sequence). The CDR3 reads CSARDWTGGNTEAFF.

The chain couples TRBV7-9 to TRBJ2-2; there is no DNA to check the TCRdb D call of TRBD1. The CDR3 has 13 amino acids. In germline, CDR1 is SEHNR, CDR2 FQNEAQ (reference sequence). This CDR3 reads CASSAGGFGELFF.

V is TRBV6-1 and J is TRBJ2-5; lacking DNA, the TRBD1 call made by TCRdb goes unchecked. The germline gives CDR1 MNHNS, CDR2 SASEGT. This CDR3 is built from 17 residues. The CDR3: CASSRRLSQGSSETQYF.

V gene TRBV18 combines with J gene TRBJ1-4; the D call from TCRdb, TRBD1, cannot be confirmed without DNA. The CDR3 is 15 residues long. CDR1 KGHSH and CDR2 LQKENI come from the germline V gene. CDR3 protein: CASSTIQARDEKLFF.

The genes are TRBV29-1 and TRBJ2-6. CDR3 size: 13 residues. Germline-derived CDR1 and CDR2 are SQVTM and ANQGSEA. Here the CDR3 reads CSVDPSGANVLTF.

This chain links TRBV11-2 with TRBJ2-3; TCRdb lists TRBD2, though no DNA is available to test this call. The CDR3 consists of 16 residues. CDR1 is SGHAT and CDR2 is FQNNGV in the germline V gene. The CDR3 sequence: CASSLWLAGSTDTQYF.

The rearrangement joins TRBV7-2 to TRBJ2-2; absent DNA, TCRdb's TRBD1 call cannot be checked. This CDR3 has 14 residues. Looked up from germline, CDR1 is SGHTA and CDR2 is FQGNSA. The CDR3 loop reads CASSGGGITGELFF.

The V call is TRBV13, the J call TRBJ2-2. The V gene's germline CDR1 is PRHDT and CDR2 FYEKMQ (reference sequence). The CDR3 spans 14 residues. The CDR3 here is CASRLGGNTGELFF.

The chain carries TRBV5-4 and TRBJ2-4. This CDR3 region has 14 residues. Germline loops: CDR1 SGHNT, CDR2 YYREEE (reference sequence). CDR3 residues: CASSFWVAKNIQYF.

The V and J genes are TRBV7-2 and TRBJ2-7. The CDR3 is made up of 15 amino acids. The germline V gene has CDR1 SGHTA and CDR2 FQGNSA. The chain's CDR3 is CASSLDGVLSYEQYF.

CDR3 protein: CASSSGSSTDTQYF. V usage is TRBV13 and J usage is TRBJ2-3. This CDR3 has 14 amino acids. CDR1 is PRHDT, CDR2 FYEKMQ, per germline (reference sequence).

J is TRBJ2-4 and V is TRBV19. Germline loops: CDR1 LNHDA, CDR2 SQIVND (reference sequence). The CDR3 is 15 residues long. The chain's CDR3 is CASSSSLLAKNIQYF.

The V gene is TRBV29-1, the J gene TRBJ1-3. The germline V gene has CDR1 SQVTM and CDR2 ANQGSEA. The CDR3 is 14 amino acids. CDR3 region: CSVEAGPSGNTIYF.

The rearrangement links TRBV19 to TRBJ1-3; lacking DNA, the TRBD1 call made by TCRdb goes unchecked. The CDR3 is 16 residues long. Germline values: CDR1 LNHDA, CDR2 SQIVND (reference sequence). CDR3 residues: CASSIGGQSSGNTIYF.

The V gene is TRBV20-1, the J gene TRBJ2-3; there is no DNA to check the TCRdb D call of TRBD2. Per germline, CDR1 DFQATT and CDR2 SNEGSKA (reference sequence). The CDR3 loop spans 13 amino acids. CDR3 protein: CSAGEATSDTQYF.

This sequence joins TRBV7-9 and TRBJ2-7; TCRdb names TRBD1, which stays unverified in the absence of DNA. This CDR3 region has 15 residues. Germline V gene lookup returns CDR1 SEHNR and CDR2 FQNEAQ (reference sequence). CDR3 in amino acids: CASSPRQGAPQEQYF. Drawing the rest from reference TRBV7-9 and TRBJ2-7, the complete variable domain is DTGVSQNPRHKITKRGQNVTFRCDPISEHNRLYWYRQTLGQGPEFLTYFQNEAQLEKSRLLSDRFSAERPKGSFSTLEIQRTEQGDSAMYLCASSPRQGAPQEQYFGPGTRLTVT.

The rearrangement uses TRBV4-1 and TRBJ1-2. This CDR3 region has 15 residues. From germline, CDR1 is MGHRA and CDR2 YSYEKL. Here the CDR3 reads CASSQDQNANYGYTF.

The genes are TRBV20-1 and TRBJ2-3; lacking DNA, the TRBD1 call made by TCRdb goes unchecked. This CDR3 comprises 13 residues. Germline CDR1 reads DFQATT; CDR2 reads SNEGSKA (reference sequence). The CDR3 sequence is CSEGAGGSDTQYF.

This rearrangement joins TRBV11-2 to TRBJ2-3; the TCRdb call, TRBD1, lacks DNA for checking. Per germline, CDR1 SGHAT and CDR2 FQNNGV. This CDR3 is 14 amino acids long. This CDR3 reads CASSLDPGADTQYF.

The chain joins TRBV7-9 to TRBJ2-7. The CDR3 sequence is 15 residues long. CDR1 SEHNR and CDR2 FQNEAQ come from the germline V gene (reference sequence). CDR3: CASSLDGHLFYEQYF.

The V call is TRBV5-1, the J call TRBJ2-2. The germline gives CDR1 SGHRS, CDR2 YFSETQ. This CDR3 spans 16 amino acids. CDR3 sequence reads: CASSSTGTANTGELFF.

The chain carries TRBV11-2 and TRBJ1-6; the D call of TRBD1 rests on TCRdb alone, since no DNA is present to check it. Germline V gene data show CDR1 as SGHAT and CDR2 as FQNNGV. This CDR3 contains 15 residues. The CDR3 sequence: CTSSQTESYNSPLHF.

This chain connects TRBV7-9 to TRBJ2-3; the TCRdb D gene call, TRBD2, has no DNA to confirm it. CDR3 length: 16 amino acids. The V gene's germline CDR1 is SEHNR and CDR2 FQNEAQ (reference sequence). The CDR3: CASSLGGILSTDTQYF.

CDR3 sequence: CATSREVAGYGYTF. The V call is TRBV15, the J call TRBJ1-2. CDR1 is LNHNV, CDR2 YYDKDF, per germline (reference sequence). The CDR3 covers 14 residues.

This sequence joins TRBV20-1 and TRBJ2-5. Germline V gives CDR1 DFQATT, CDR2 SNEGSKA (reference sequence). CDR3 length: 12 residues. The CDR3 here is CSAISDQETQYF.